Below, 30 T cell receptor beta chains from the same sample are listed, as sequenced in a study of ipilimumab plus nivolumab after autologous stem cell transplantation. Measured with immunoSEQ multiplex PCR; TCRdb has only the in-frame clones, and not every one. The table has fewer than 85,000 clones, 83% seen once. The material sequenced was PBMCs, taken in a trial of ipilimumab plus nivolumab as post-transplant consolidation. The source is a male donor with diffuse large B-cell lymphoma.

The chain combines TRBV14 with TRBJ2-2; weak D call: TRBD2 (8 bases). Trimming took 5 bases from V and 5 from J, leaving 18 bases between them. This CDR3 has 16 amino acids. Germline CDR1 reads SGHDN; CDR2 reads FVKESK. CDR3 nucleotide sequence: TGTGCCAGCAGCAATCGACAGGGACTAGAAACCGGGGAGCTGTTTTTT. Amino acid sequence: CASSNRQGLETGELFF.

This chain joins TRBV18 and TRBJ2-7, with D unclear. Germline V gene lookup returns CDR1 KGHSH and CDR2 LQKENI. Trimming removed 4 bases from V and 3 bases from J, with 10 bases in between. The CDR3 consists of 13 residues. CDR3 region: CASSRDSGYEQYF. CDR3 sequence (DNA): TGTGCCAGCTCACGGGATTCAGGCTACGAGCAGTACTTC.

A remark on this clone: The same CDR3 can be traced to other DNA sequences in this sample. The rearrangement uses TRBV7-2 and TRBJ2-3; TRBD2 agrees at 13 bases. The ends lost 5 bases at V and 2 bases at J; junction bases unmatched: 4. CDR1 is SGHTA and CDR2 is FQGNSA in the germline V gene. CDR3 length equals 16 residues. The CDR3 here is CASSPGLAGATDTQYF. In DNA form, the CDR3 reads TGTGCCAGCAGCCCCGGACTAGCGGGGGCCACAGATACGCAGTATTTT. The whole variable domain, filled in from reference TRBV7-2 and TRBJ2-3, reads GAGVSQSPSNKVTEKGKDVELRCDPISGHTALYWYRQSLGQGLEFLIYFQGNSAPDKSGLPSDRFSAERTGGSVSTLTIQRTQQEDSAVYLCASSPGLAGATDTQYFGPGTRLTVL.

V and J are TRBV10-3 and TRBJ1-4, with D possibly matching TRBD1 (6 bases). Germline V gives CDR1 ENHRY, CDR2 SYGVKD. Trimming stripped 6 bases from V and 7 bases from J, with 15 bases between. The CDR3 consists of 14 residues. The CDR3 sequence: CAISSQGTSEKLFF. The CDR3 DNA reads TGTGCCATCAGCTCTCAGGGGACGAGTGAAAAACTGTTTTTT.

This clone has only one observation. This chain links TRBV28 with TRBJ1-5; D not resolved. CDR1 MDHEN and CDR2 SYDVKM come from the germline V gene. Trimming stripped 5 bases from V and 2 bases from J, with 13 bases between. The CDR3 is made up of 15 amino acids. This chain's CDR3 is CASSEGGYRNQPQHF. The CDR3 DNA reads TGTGCCAGCAGTGAAGGCGGATACCGCAATCAGCCCCAGCATTTT.

This sequence joins TRBV7-9 and TRBJ2-7; D gene ambiguous. V was cut by 1 base and J by 9 bases, with 10 bases left in between. This CDR3 has 12 amino acids. The V gene's germline CDR1 is SEHNR and CDR2 FQNEAQ (reference sequence). As DNA, the CDR3 is TGTGCCAGCAGCTTAGGAGAATGGTGGCAGTACTTC. Amino acids: CASSLGEWWQYF.

The chain carries TRBV6-6 and TRBJ1-1, with a weak D call TRBD1 (6 bases). This CDR3 has 13 amino acids. V gave up 6 bases and J gave up 4 bases, with 12 bases separating them. CDR1 is MNHNY and CDR2 is SVGAGI in the germline V gene (reference sequence). The CDR3 loop is CASSVQGGTEAFF. The CDR3, as DNA: TGTGCCAGCAGCGTACAGGGAGGCACTGAAGCTTTCTTT.

This clone has a single count. The chain recombines TRBV9 with TRBJ2-1; D is possibly TRBD1 or TRBD2 (5 bases each). The CDR3 extends over 16 amino acids. V dropped 2 bases and J dropped 6 bases, with 18 bases sitting between them. CDR1 is SGDLS, CDR2 YYNGEE, per germline. DNA of the CDR3: TGTGCCAGCAGCGTCCGCTCGAGTGGGGGAACCAATGAGCAGTTCTTC. It specifies CASSVRSSGGTNEQFF.

This clone was recorded only once. This chain joins TRBV10-1 and TRBJ1-2; TRBD1 is a possible D gene (5 bases). Germline V CDR1 and CDR2: WNHNN, SYGVQD (reference sequence). This CDR3 has 15 residues. Trimming shortened V by 10 bases and J by 4 bases, and 22 bases separated the two germline ends. CDR3: CATLIGGAQGYGYTF. In nucleotides, the CDR3 is TGCGCCACTTTAATTGGTGGGGCGCAGGGCTATGGCTACACCTTC.

The chain employs TRBV7-6 and TRBJ2-1; 9 positions match TRBD2. Germline CDR1 and CDR2: SGHVS and FNYEAQ. The CDR3 contains 16 residues. Trimming took 2 bases from V and 8 from J; bases not matched to a gene: 10. CDR3 DNA sequence: TGTGCCAGCAGCTTACAAAGCGGGGGGCCCTGGGATGAGCAGTTCTTC. Its translation is CASSLQSGGPWDEQFF.

Concerning this clone: Other DNA sequences in this sample translate to the same CDR3. The CDR3 DNA follows: TGTGCCAGCAGCTTGGGGACAGTTCCTTATGGCTACACCTTC. Its protein is CASSLGTVPYGYTF. V usage is TRBV7-2 and J usage is TRBJ1-2, with 7 bases matching TRBD1. This CDR3 spans 14 amino acids. V was pared by 3 bases and J by 5 bases, with 6 bases of the junction left unmatched. Germline CDR1 is SGHTA and CDR2 is FQGNSA.

J is TRBJ2-6 and V is TRBV7-2; 8 nucleotides align to TRBD2. The CDR3 consists of 17 residues. Germline V lookup: CDR1 SGHTA, CDR2 FQGNSA. J lost 4 bases, V lost 0 bases, and 5 bases had no gene match. CDR3 sequence: CASSLAAGGTGANVLTF. CDR3 bases: TGTGCCAGCAGCTTAGCTGCGGGGGGTACGGGGGCCAACGTCCTGACTTTC.

V usage is TRBV4-1 and J usage is TRBJ2-3; 11 nucleotides agree with TRBD1. Germline CDR1 MGHRA, CDR2 YSYEKL. The CDR3 spans 16 residues. The trim removed 4 bases at V and 3 bases at J, leaving 6 bases unmatched. The CDR3 bases are TGCGCCAGCAGCCCCTTGGACAGGGGGCGGACAGATACGCAGTATTTT. This sequence encodes CASSPLDRGRTDTQYF.

The chain combines TRBV5-4 with TRBJ1-2; 7 bases line up with TRBD1. In germline, CDR1 is SGHNT, CDR2 YYREEE (reference sequence). After removal of 3 bases from V and 2 bases from J, the junction contained 4 bases not matched to a gene. The CDR3 contains 14 residues. The CDR3 DNA sequence: TGTGCCAGCAGCTCAATACAGGGGAACTATGGCTACACCTTC. Protein: CASSSIQGNYGYTF.

This clone turned up a few times. The rearrangement uses TRBV5-6 and TRBJ2-7; 7 bases map to TRBD1. Germline V gene sequence: CDR1 SGHDT, CDR2 YYEEEE. CDR3 size: 13 residues. Trimming cost V 2 bases and J 6 bases; bases outside gene matches: 5. This CDR3 reads CASSFWDSGEQYF. CDR3 DNA sequence: TGTGCCAGCAGCTTCTGGGACAGCGGCGAGCAGTACTTC.

The V and J genes are TRBV9 and TRBJ1-4; weak D call: TRBD1 (5 bases). Germline CDR1 SGDLS, CDR2 YYNGEE. This CDR3 region has 16 residues. V was shortened by 0 bases and J by 5 bases, with 14 bases between the two germline ends. CDR3 nucleotides: TGTGCCAGCAGCGTAGGCACAGGCGATATAAATGAAAAACTGTTTTTT. As protein: CASSVGTGDINEKLFF.

The chain has TRBV5-1 and TRBJ2-7, with D perhaps TRBD1 (6 bases). Germline CDR1 SGHRS, CDR2 YFSETQ. There are 15 residues in the CDR3. V lost 4 bases and J lost 5, with 19 bases in between. CDR3: CASSPGQYDSDEQYF. The DNA for the CDR3 is TGCGCCAGCAGCCCTGGACAGTATGATTCGGACGAGCAGTACTTC.

Worth noting for this clone: This sample includes further DNA sequences coding for the same CDR3. This chain links TRBV6-6 with TRBJ1-1; D gene ambiguous. This CDR3 has 13 residues. The germline V gene encodes CDR1 MNHNY and CDR2 SVGAGI (reference sequence). V gave up 5 bases and J gave up 0 bases, with 7 bases separating them. The CDR3 loop is CASSVLMNTEAFF. The CDR3 DNA sequence: TGTGCCAGCAGTGTCCTCATGAACACTGAAGCTTTCTTT.

This chain joins TRBV20-1 and TRBJ1-1, with D uncertain. Germline V gene lookup returns CDR1 DFQATT and CDR2 SNEGSKA (reference sequence). This CDR3 is built from 9 residues. Trimming removed 5 bases at V and 14 bases at J, with 12 bases between. The CDR3 sequence is CSAPNPGFF. The DNA for the CDR3 is TGCAGTGCTCCCAATCCAGGCTTCTTT.

V is TRBV18 and J is TRBJ1-1, with a tentative D call TRBD1 (5 bases). Germline V gene sequence: CDR1 KGHSH, CDR2 LQKENI. The CDR3 extends over 16 amino acids. V was pared by 2 bases and J by 0 bases, with 13 bases between. This chain's CDR3 is CASSPRGSGMNTEAFF. In nucleotides, the CDR3 is TGTGCCAGCTCACCAAGGGGCTCGGGGATGAACACTGAAGCTTTCTTT.

CDR3 sequence (DNA): TGTGCCAGCAGCACCGGGACAGGGCTCTACGAGCAGTACTTC. It translates to CASSTGTGLYEQYF. The rearrangement links TRBV6-5 to TRBJ2-7, with 9 bases that match TRBD1. The CDR3 spans 14 residues. The ends lost 6 bases at V and 3 bases at J; junction bases unmatched: 6. The germline V gene has CDR1 MNHEY and CDR2 SVGAGI.

The J gene is TRBJ2-7, the V gene TRBV28, with a tentative D call TRBD1 (6 bases). V was cut by 3 bases and J by 3 bases, with 12 bases left in between. CDR1 and CDR2 (germline): MDHEN, SYDVKM. CDR3 length equals 14 residues. The CDR3 DNA follows: TGTGCCAGCAGTTTCCTGACAGGAGACTACGAGCAGTACTTC. Its translation is CASSFLTGDYEQYF.

This chain uses TRBV10-3 with TRBJ1-2; D is perhaps TRBD1 (5 bases). CDR1 is ENHRY and CDR2 is SYGVKD in the germline V gene. The CDR3 is made up of 14 amino acids. Trimming left V 6 bases short and J 0 bases short, with 11 bases between. CDR3 region: CAIRGTETNYGYTF. The CDR3 bases are TGTGCCATCAGAGGGACGGAAACTAACTATGGCTACACCTTC.

A few counts support this clone. This chain uses TRBV18 with TRBJ1-3; D is perhaps TRBD1 (5 bases). This CDR3 spans 13 amino acids. V was trimmed by 1 base and J by 11 bases, leaving 12 bases between them. Looked up from germline, CDR1 is KGHSH and CDR2 is LQKENI. In nucleotides, the CDR3 is TGTGCCAGCTCACCACAGACAGAGGAACCCATATATTTT. Amino acids: CASSPQTEEPIYF.

J is TRBJ1-2 and V is TRBV10-1; 8 bases line up with TRBD1. In germline, CDR1 is WNHNN, CDR2 SYGVQD (reference sequence). The CDR3 totals 13 residues. The trim removed 8 bases at V and 4 bases at J, leaving 6 bases unmatched. CDR3 sequence reads: CASSRQGSYGYTF. CDR3 coding DNA: TGCGCCAGCTCTCGACAGGGGAGCTATGGCTACACCTTC.

The V gene is TRBV19, the J gene TRBJ1-5; the D is unclear. Trimming shortened V by 9 bases and J by 2 bases, and 14 bases separated the two germline ends. The CDR3 runs 14 residues. The germline CDR1 and CDR2 sequences are LNHDA and SQIVND (reference sequence). The CDR3 nucleotides are TGTGCCAGCTCACCGTCATGGGGCAATCAGCCCCAGCATTTT. Translated, it gives CASSPSWGNQPQHF.

The gene calls are TRBV4-2 and TRBJ2-7; 7 nucleotides agree with TRBD2. The CDR3 totals 16 residues. The germline V gene has CDR1 LGHNA and CDR2 YNFKEQ. Losses at the gene ends were 1 base for V and 7 bases for J; bases not matched to a gene: 13. For the CDR3, the DNA is TGTGCCAGCAGCCAAGGGGGTGCGGGGGTCCAGGGTGAGCAGTACTTC. Translated, it gives CASSQGGAGVQGEQYF.

The chain recombines TRBV10-2 with TRBJ2-5; D unclear. The V gene lost 4 bases and the J gene lost 1 base, with 4 bases spanning the gap. The CDR3 contains 12 residues. Germline CDR1 WSHSY, CDR2 SAAADI. The CDR3 is CASSGSQETQYF. In DNA form, the CDR3 reads TGCGCCAGCAGTGGGTCCCAAGAGACCCAGTACTTC.

To note about this clone: The same CDR3 also results from other DNA sequences found in this sample. This sequence joins TRBV6-1 and TRBJ2-5, with unresolved D. The germline gives CDR1 MNHNS, CDR2 SASEGT. Trimming shortened V by 8 bases and J by 0 bases, and 4 bases separated the two germline ends. This CDR3 is built from 11 residues. The CDR3 region is CASRDQETQYF. The CDR3 DNA is TGTGCCAGCCGGGACCAAGAGACCCAGTACTTC.

The gene calls are TRBV19 and TRBJ2-7, with 9 bases identical to TRBD2. This CDR3 is built from 16 residues. The trim removed 5 bases at V and 0 bases at J, leaving 8 bases unmatched. Germline values: CDR1 LNHDA, CDR2 SQIVND (reference sequence). The CDR3 DNA reads as TGTGCCAGTAGTTCCTCCCTAGCGGGGACCTCCTACGAGCAGTACTTC. Residues: CASSSSLAGTSYEQYF.